Below, 18 T cell receptor beta chains from the same sample are listed, as sequenced in a study of identical twins. Each CDR3 protein is one row after TCRdb ran MiXCR on the 5' RACE reads. The sample carries around 490,000 distinct CDR3 sequences, more than 20% recorded once. These data also formed part of another study, on yellow fever vaccine responses in identical twins.

The material sequenced was CD4+ T cells sorted from blood. The receptors shown here come from a woman younger than 30 in good health.

This clonotype was seen a handful of times. This chain joins TRBV4-1 and TRBJ2-3; 10 bases are a match to TRBD2. The length of the CDR3 is 16 residues. CDR1 and CDR2 (germline): MGHRA, YSYEKL. The ends lost 5 bases at V and 2 bases at J; junction bases unmatched: 7. The CDR3 sequence is CASSVSGGANTDTQYF. CDR3 DNA: TGCGCCAGCAGCGTGAGCGGGGGGGCTAACACAGATACGCAGTATTTT.

This chain joins TRBV5-1 and TRBJ1-2, with D possibly matching TRBD1 (5 bases). Between the trimmed V and J ends, which lost 7 bases and 1 base, there was a span of 14 bases. The germline V gene has CDR1 SGHRS and CDR2 YFSETQ. This CDR3 has 14 amino acids. As DNA, the CDR3 is TGCGCCAGCCAAACCGTGGGGGGTAACTATGGCTACACCTTC. Translation gives CASQTVGGNYGYTF.

CDR3 region: CASRGADNYNEQFF. The CDR3, as DNA: TGTGCCAGCAGGGGAGCCGACAACTACAATGAGCAGTTCTTC. The chain recombines TRBV6-1 with TRBJ2-1, with TRBD2 as a possible D gene (5 bases). CDR3 length equals 14 residues. V was clipped by 6 bases and J by 3 bases, with 12 bases between them. Germline V gene data show CDR1 as MNHNS and CDR2 as SASEGT.

This clonotype turned up a few times. The rearrangement uses TRBV29-1 and TRBJ2-7; 9 nucleotides agree with TRBD1. Germline loops: CDR1 SQVTM, CDR2 ANQGSEA. Trimming took 2 bases from V and 3 from J; bases not matched to a gene: 17. This CDR3 contains 18 residues. CDR3 region: CSVENIRIGTGQLYEQYF. For the CDR3, the DNA is TGCAGCGTTGAAAACATTCGGATTGGGACAGGGCAACTCTACGAGCAGTACTTC.

The chain joins TRBV27 to TRBJ2-7, with TRBD2 identical over 12 bases. V trimming: 3 bases; J trimming: 3 bases; junction bases outside the gene matches: 6. The CDR3 consists of 16 residues. The germline V gene has CDR1 MNHEY and CDR2 SMNVEV (reference sequence). The CDR3 DNA follows: TGTGCCAGCAGTTTGAGGGGACTAGCGGGCGGCTACGAGCAGTACGTC. Protein: CASSLRGLAGGYEQYV.

The V call is TRBV5-1, the J call TRBJ1-2; 9 bases match TRBD1. Germline V lookup: CDR1 SGHRS, CDR2 YFSETQ. The CDR3 is made up of 15 amino acids. V was clipped by 0 bases and J by 6 bases; unmatched bases: 6. Written as DNA, the CDR3 is TGCGCCAGCAGCTTGGACAGGGGGCTTCATGATGGCTACACCTTC. It is translated as CASSLDRGLHDGYTF.

The chain couples TRBV12-3 or TRBV12-4 to TRBJ1-6; D ambiguous. The CDR3 is made up of 19 amino acids. Deletions cut 6 bases from V and 0 bases from J, with 21 bases between. Here the CDR3 reads CASSPRAVQASSYNSPLHF. Here the CDR3 DNA reads TGTGCCAGCAGCCCTCGGGCGGTCCAGGCGAGCTCCTATAATTCACCCCTCCACTTT.

This clonotype was detected only a few times. The CDR3 reads CASSLGLGGNSPLHF. CDR3 DNA: TGTGCCAGCAGTTTAGGTCTCGGAGGGAATTCACCCCTCCACTTT. V gene TRBV12-3 or TRBV12-4 combines with J gene TRBJ1-6; D unclear. Trimming took off 1 base at V and 7 bases at J, with 11 bases between the two ends. CDR3 size: 15 residues.

Only a few counts were recorded for this clonotype. The chain recombines TRBV4-1 with TRBJ1-4; tentatively, D is TRBD1 (5 bases). V was trimmed by 1 base and J by 4 bases, leaving 13 bases between them. CDR3 length: 16 amino acids. The germline V gene encodes CDR1 MGHRA and CDR2 YSYEKL. This CDR3 reads CASSQVRDRINEKLFF. The CDR3 DNA follows: TGCGCCAGCAGCCAAGTTCGCGACAGAATTAATGAAAAACTGTTTTTT.

This clonotype was observed a handful of times. This chain uses TRBV5-1 with TRBJ1-1; tentative D call: TRBD1 (6 bases). The CDR3 loop spans 16 amino acids. Trimming cost V 4 bases and J 0 bases, with 16 bases left between them. Germline CDR1 SGHRS, CDR2 YFSETQ. CDR3 nucleotides: TGCGCCAGCAGCAACGGACAGCCCCGCATGAACACTGAAGCTTTCTTT. Translated: CASSNGQPRMNTEAFF.

In its sample, this clonotype was seen a few times. This rearrangement joins TRBV12-3 or TRBV12-4 to TRBJ2-3; the D gene is possibly TRBD2 (6 bases). V was pared by 7 bases and J by 2 bases, with 13 bases between. The CDR3 covers 14 residues. CDR3 sequence (DNA): TGTGCCAGCAAGGATAGCGGACCCACAGATACGCAGTATTTT. Its protein product is CASKDSGPTDTQYF.

The chain employs TRBV28 and TRBJ2-1; possibly TRBD1 for D (6 bases). V lost 3 bases and J lost 4, with 10 bases in between. Germline assignment: CDR1 MDHEN and CDR2 SYDVKM. CDR3 length: 14 amino acids. CDR3 nucleotides: TGTGCCAGCAGTTTCTTCCAGGGGTACAATGAGCAGTTCTTC. Its translation: CASSFFQGYNEQFF. The full variable domain, completed using reference TRBV28 and TRBJ2-1, is DVKVTQSSRYLVKRTGEKVFLECVQDMDHENMFWYRQDPGLGLRLIYFSYDVKMKEKGDIPEGYSVSREKKERFSLILESASTNQTSMYLCASSFFQGYNEQFFGPGTRLTVL.

The genes are TRBV12-3 or TRBV12-4 and TRBJ1-4; D perhaps matches TRBD1 (5 bases). This CDR3 is 16 amino acids long. The V gene lost 3 bases and the J gene lost 3 bases, with 14 bases spanning the gap. As DNA, the CDR3 is TGTGCCAGCAGTTTTGGGACGCTGAACTCTAATGAAAAACTGTTTTTT. Amino acid sequence: CASSFGTLNSNEKLFF.

This clonotype was seen only a few times. The chain has TRBV5-5 and TRBJ2-4; a weak D match, TRBD1 (6 bases). Germline V lookup: CDR1 SGHKS, CDR2 YYEKEE (reference sequence). Trimming pared 4 bases from V and 1 base from J, leaving 18 bases between. The CDR3 is made up of 17 amino acids. The CDR3 region has the DNA TGTGCCAGCAGCCCCTCGACCGGGACATCGGCCAAAAACATTCAGTACTTC. Its protein product is CASSPSTGTSAKNIQYF.

The gene calls are TRBV20-1 and TRBJ2-2; no clear D. Germline assignment: CDR1 DFQATT and CDR2 SNEGSKA (reference sequence). There are 15 residues in the CDR3. V was pared by 0 bases and J by 4 bases, with 12 bases between. For the CDR3, the DNA is TGCAGTGCTAGAGAATGGGGTCTAGGCACCGGGGAGCTGTTTTTT. Encoded protein: CSAREWGLGTGELFF.

This clonotype has at least ten counts. The chain couples TRBV4-1 to TRBJ2-3; TRBD2 matches 9 bases. CDR3 size: 17 residues. Germline V CDR1 and CDR2: MGHRA, YSYEKL. Losses at the gene ends were 5 bases for V and 3 bases for J; bases not matched to a gene: 12. The CDR3 here is CASSLIGISGGTDTQYF. The CDR3 DNA sequence: TGCGCCAGCAGCTTAATAGGTATTAGCGGGGGAACAGATACGCAGTATTTT.

The table lists this clonotype with a few counts. V usage is TRBV16 and J usage is TRBJ2-2, with TRBD1 matching over 8 bases. The CDR3 covers 15 residues. Germline V gene data show CDR1 as KGHSY and CDR2 as FQNENV. V lost 4 bases to trimming and J lost 7 bases; unmatched junction nucleotides: 8. DNA of the CDR3: TGTGCCAGCAGCCCGGACAGGGTGAACGGCGGGGAGCTGTTTTTT. This encodes CASSPDRVNGGELFF.

V is TRBV19 and J is TRBJ2-7, with TRBD1 matching 9 bases. Germline V gene sequence: CDR1 LNHDA, CDR2 SQIVND (reference sequence). The V segment lost 4 bases and the J segment 4 bases; nucleotides outside the gene matches: 2. This CDR3 contains 13 residues. CDR3 sequence reads: CASSTDRGYEQYF. CDR3 DNA sequence: TGTGCCAGTAGTACGGACAGGGGATACGAGCAGTACTTC.